This TCR beta chain was captured by sequencing in a study of CD8 T cells in ankylosing spondylitis. MiXCR, applied by TCRdb to the 5' RACE reads, yields one record per CDR3 protein. The sample yields approximately 35,000 distinct CDR3 sequences, about 10% seen once. Whole-study findings and limits: Peripheral blood held disease-linked clones only at relatively low frequency, and these were CD8+. The study looked at matched synovial fluid samples from ankylosing spondylitis patients. Disease-linked clones were reported to be significantly enriched there.

Germline CDR1 reads MDHEN; CDR2 reads SYDVKM. The CDR3 spans 18 residues. The V and J ends lost 8 bases and 0 bases respectively, with 23 bases between them. This clonotype turned up a few times. The antigen remains unidentified. The sequence came from a male donor with ankylosing spondylitis. The source material was synovial fluid, either unsorted or a sorted T cell fraction (not recorded which). The rearrangement links TRBV28 to TRBJ1-5; D is perhaps TRBD1 (5 bases). The CDR3 reads CASWFSSKQGHSNQPQHF. Here the CDR3 DNA reads TGTGCCAGCTGGTTCTCCTCCAAGCAGGGCCATAGCAATCAGCCCCAGCATTTT. Full variable domain (outside the CDR3, taken from reference TRBV28 and TRBJ1-5): DVKVTQSSRYLVKRTGEKVFLECVQDMDHENMFWYRQDPGLGLRLIYFSYDVKMKEKGDIPEGYSVSREKKERFSLILESASTNQTSMYLCASWFSSKQGHSNQPQHFGDGTRLSIL.